There are a few counts of the clone carrying this T cell receptor beta chain. Its antigen is currently unknown. TCRdb re-called the 5' RACE reads with MiXCR, one entry per CDR3 protein. Among some 390,000 distinct CDR3 sequences listed, roughly 6.1% were seen once. The data stem from a study of T cells after yellow fever vaccination. Overall study: Fractions with few cells were prepared using SMART-Seq v4 Ultra Low Input. Study-level findings and limits: Some clonotypes were seen in both the CD4 and the CD8 compartments. These made up a small share and likely arose from convergent recombination. The secondary response was weaker but peaked faster, day 5 versus 15. Reappearing after the booster were most of the clones from primary vaccination (roughly 95% CD4, about 88% CD8).

The TCR sequence derives from a man aged 25-40 years who received the YFV17D yellow fever vaccine. The starting material was PBMCs, obtained 5 days after the yellow fever booster vaccination.

The CDR3 nucleotides read TGTGCCAGCAGCCAAACCCGAAGACCAAGGAATGAAAAACTGTTTTTT. Translation: CASSQTRRPRNEKLFF. V usage is TRBV14 and J usage is TRBJ1-4, with unresolved D. Germline lookup yields CDR1 SGHDN and CDR2 FVKESK. The CDR3 has 16 amino acids. V was pared by 2 bases and J by 5 bases, with 15 bases between.